What follows is one T cell receptor (beta chain) and its context. Its antigen target is currently unknown. No much larger clonotype is one base removed from it; base qualities were not supplied. TCRbeta CDR3 regions were amplified from genomic DNA using the immunoSEQ Assay, a bias-controlled multiplex PCR. The published analysis was carried out like this. The number of nucleated cells in each sample was estimated by amplification of reference gene primers within the assay. To quantify the absolute abundance of each unique TCRbeta CDR3 rearrangement, sequence reads were collapsed and filtered. For each sample, productive Simpson clonality was calculated as the square root of Simpson's diversity index over productive rearrangements. Drawn from immuneACCESS, this table holds only the in-frame rearrangements with V and J called that TCRdb kept. Clones are partly lost; checked studies trace under half to an unresolved V gene and leave the rest unexplained. V and J calls and clone size follow that table, whereas D and trimming were derived from the DNA. Present in this sample are roughly 500,000 clones, roughly 87% of which were seen just once. The top ten constitute approximately 0.9% of the sample.

Inclusive of the bounding cysteine and phenylalanine, the CDR3 is 16 residues long. Only the CDR3 part of the read is kept: 48 bases, read in frame from the first base. Looking up the germline V gene yields CDR1 KGHSH and CDR2 LQKENI. Trimming removed 2 bases from V and 3 bases from J; the gene matches leave 6 bases unexplained. These data originate in a study of blood T cell repertoires in COVID-19 (dated by TCRdb to the early 2020s). General notes on the study: Collaborator samples came from the United States, Italy and Spain and covered acute and convalescent phases of COVID-19. The material from the prospective study consisted of cDNA or gDNA derived from T cells, B-cell-depleted T cells, or PBMCs. The dataset comprised deeply sampled blood TCRbeta repertoires from subjects exposed to, actively infected with, or recovered from COVID-19. The repertoires were released in a freely available public database intended as a resource for research on the immune response to SARS-CoV-2. Samples came from the ongoing ImmuneRACE study (first 160 participants) plus 1,254 subjects from 6 global collaborators. Nearly every sample came with metadata listing a de-identified subject ID, COVID-19 status, age in years and sex. Where available, HLA class I and class II types were obtained from metadata supplied by the sample provider rather than from assay-based typing.

What the study reported, not specific to this receptor: Clinical and demographic metadata were provided uncurated, with the amount varying by source and participant.

One collaborating source in Seattle enrolled patients while the patients were actively infected and followed the patients over time throughout the course of disease. The collaborating institutions used their own protocols to collect whole blood in K2EDTA tubes. Collaborator samples were shipped for TCRbeta analysis as frozen whole blood, isolated PBMCs, or DNA extracted from either sample type. The chain is made from TRBV18 and TRBJ2-7; TRBD1 matches 11 bases in the middle. Sequences were obtained from peripheral blood. This sequence originates from a young man with COVID-19, enrolled during active disease. The CDR3 protein sequence reads: CASSPGGTGGYYEQYF. At the DNA level, the sequence is TGTGCCAGCTCACCAGGCGGGACAGGGGGTTACTACGAGCAGTACTTC.